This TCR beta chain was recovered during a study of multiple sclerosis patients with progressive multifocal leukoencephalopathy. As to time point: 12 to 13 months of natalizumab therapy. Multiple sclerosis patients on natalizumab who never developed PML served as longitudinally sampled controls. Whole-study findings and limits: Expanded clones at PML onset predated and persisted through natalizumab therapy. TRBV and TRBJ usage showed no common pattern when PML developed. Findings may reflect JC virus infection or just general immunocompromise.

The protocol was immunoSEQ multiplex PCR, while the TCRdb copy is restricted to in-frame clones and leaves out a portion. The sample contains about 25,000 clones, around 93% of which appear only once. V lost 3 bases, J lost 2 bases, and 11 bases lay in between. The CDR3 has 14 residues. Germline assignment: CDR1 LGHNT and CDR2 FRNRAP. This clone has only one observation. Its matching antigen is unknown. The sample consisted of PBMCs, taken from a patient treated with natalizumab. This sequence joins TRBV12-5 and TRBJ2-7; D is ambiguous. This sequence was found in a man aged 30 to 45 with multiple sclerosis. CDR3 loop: CASGLFRGPYEQYF. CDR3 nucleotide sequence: TGTGCTAGTGGTTTATTCCGCGGACCCTACGAGCAGTACTTC.